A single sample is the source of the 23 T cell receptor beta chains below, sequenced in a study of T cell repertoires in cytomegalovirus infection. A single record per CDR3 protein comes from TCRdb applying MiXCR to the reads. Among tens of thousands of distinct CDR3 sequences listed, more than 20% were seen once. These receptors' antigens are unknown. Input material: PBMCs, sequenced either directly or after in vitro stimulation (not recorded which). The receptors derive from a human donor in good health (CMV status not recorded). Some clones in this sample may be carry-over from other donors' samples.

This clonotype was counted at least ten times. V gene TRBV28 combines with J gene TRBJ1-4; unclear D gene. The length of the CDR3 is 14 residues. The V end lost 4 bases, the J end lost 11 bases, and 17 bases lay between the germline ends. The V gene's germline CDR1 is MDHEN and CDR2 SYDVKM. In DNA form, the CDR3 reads TGTGCCAGCAGTTCCCTAGGTGCATTTGTGAAACTGTTTTTT. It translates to CASSSLGAFVKLFF.

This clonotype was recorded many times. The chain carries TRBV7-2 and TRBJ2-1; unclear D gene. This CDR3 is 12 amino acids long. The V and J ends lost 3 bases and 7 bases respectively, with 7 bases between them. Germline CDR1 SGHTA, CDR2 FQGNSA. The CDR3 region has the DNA TGTGCCAGCAGCTTTAGGAGAAATGAGCAGTTCTTC. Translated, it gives CASSFRRNEQFF.

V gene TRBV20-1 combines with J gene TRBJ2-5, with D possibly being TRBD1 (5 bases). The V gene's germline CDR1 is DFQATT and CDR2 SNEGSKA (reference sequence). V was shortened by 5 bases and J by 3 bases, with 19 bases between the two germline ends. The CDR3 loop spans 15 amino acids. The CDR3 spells CSAGQTTGLEETQYF. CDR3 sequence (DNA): TGCAGTGCTGGACAAACGACTGGTTTGGAAGAGACCCAGTACTTC.

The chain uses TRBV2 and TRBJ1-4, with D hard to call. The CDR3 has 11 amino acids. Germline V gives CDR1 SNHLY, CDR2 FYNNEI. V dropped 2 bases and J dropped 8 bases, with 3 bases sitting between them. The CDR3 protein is CASSEYEKLFF. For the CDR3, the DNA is TGTGCCAGCAGTGAATACGAAAAACTGTTTTTT.

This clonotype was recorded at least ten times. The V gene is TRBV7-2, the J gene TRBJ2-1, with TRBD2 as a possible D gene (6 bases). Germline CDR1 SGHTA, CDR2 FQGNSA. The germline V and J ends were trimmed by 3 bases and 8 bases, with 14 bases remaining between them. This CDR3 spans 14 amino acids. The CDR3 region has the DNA TGTGCCAGCAGCTTGAGGGCGGGGTTGGATGAGCAGTTCTTC. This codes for CASSLRAGLDEQFF. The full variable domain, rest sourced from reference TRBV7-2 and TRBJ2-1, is GAGVSQSPSNKVTEKGKDVELRCDPISGHTALYWYRQSLGQGLEFLIYFQGNSAPDKSGLPSDRFSAERTGGSVSTLTIQRTQQEDSAVYLCASSLRAGLDEQFFGPGTRLTVL.

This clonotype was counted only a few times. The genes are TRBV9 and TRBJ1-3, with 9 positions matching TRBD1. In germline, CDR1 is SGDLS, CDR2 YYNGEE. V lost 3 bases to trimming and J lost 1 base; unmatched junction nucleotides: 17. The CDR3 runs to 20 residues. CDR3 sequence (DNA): TGTGCCAGCAGCGACGACAGGGGGAGAGGTGAAGTGGGTTCTGGAAACACCATATATTTT. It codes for CASSDDRGRGEVGSGNTIYF.

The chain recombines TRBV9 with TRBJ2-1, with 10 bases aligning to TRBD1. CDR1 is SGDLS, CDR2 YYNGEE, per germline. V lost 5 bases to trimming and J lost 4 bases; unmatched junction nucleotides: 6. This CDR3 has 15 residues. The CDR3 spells CASSAGTGAYNEQFF. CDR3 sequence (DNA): TGTGCCAGCAGTGCCGGGACAGGGGCATACAATGAGCAGTTCTTC.

In nucleotides, the CDR3 is TGTGCCAGCAGCCCTGGTCATGAGCAGTTCTTC. It encodes CASSPGHEQFF. The chain is built from TRBV4-2 and TRBJ2-1; D remains unclear. Germline-derived CDR1 and CDR2 are LGHNA and YNFKEQ. V lost 4 bases and J 8 bases, leaving 6 bases between the germline ends. The CDR3 sequence is 11 residues long.

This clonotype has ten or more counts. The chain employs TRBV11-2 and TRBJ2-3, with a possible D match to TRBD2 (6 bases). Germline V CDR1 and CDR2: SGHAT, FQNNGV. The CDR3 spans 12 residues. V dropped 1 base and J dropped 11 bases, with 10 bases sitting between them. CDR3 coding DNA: TGTGCCAGCAGCTTAGGGGGACTTGTGCAGTATTTT. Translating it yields CASSLGGLVQYF.

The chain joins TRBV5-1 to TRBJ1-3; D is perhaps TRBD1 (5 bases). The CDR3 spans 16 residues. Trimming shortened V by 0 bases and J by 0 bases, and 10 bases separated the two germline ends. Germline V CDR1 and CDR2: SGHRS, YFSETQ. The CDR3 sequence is CASSLAAGSSGNTIYF. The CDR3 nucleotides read TGCGCCAGCAGCTTGGCCGCAGGGTCCTCTGGAAACACCATATATTTT.

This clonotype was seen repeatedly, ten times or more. CDR3 sequence (DNA): TGTGCCAGCAGCTACGCGGGGACAGTGAACACTGAAGCTTTCTTT. Translating it yields CASSYAGTVNTEAFF. This sequence joins TRBV7-2 and TRBJ1-1, with 7 bases identical to TRBD1. CDR1 is SGHTA and CDR2 is FQGNSA in the germline V gene. This CDR3 region has 15 residues. J gave up 0 bases and V 4 bases, and 5 bases lay outside the gene matches.

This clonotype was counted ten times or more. CDR3 DNA sequence: TGTGCCAGCAGCTTTAGAGGCTCCAGGTCCCGATACAATGAGCAGTTCTTC. It is translated as CASSFRGSRSRYNEQFF. V usage is TRBV7-8 and J usage is TRBJ2-1; D remains ambiguous. Trimming left V 3 bases short and J 4 bases short, with 19 bases between. CDR3 length: 17 amino acids. The germline gives CDR1 SGHVS, CDR2 FQNEAQ.

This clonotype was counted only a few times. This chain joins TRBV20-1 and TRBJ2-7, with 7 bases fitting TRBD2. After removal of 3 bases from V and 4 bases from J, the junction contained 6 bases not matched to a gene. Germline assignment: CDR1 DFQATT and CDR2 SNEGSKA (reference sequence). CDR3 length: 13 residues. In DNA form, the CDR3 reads TGCAGTGCTAGTTGGGAGGGCCTTTACGAGCAGTACTTC. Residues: CSASWEGLYEQYF.

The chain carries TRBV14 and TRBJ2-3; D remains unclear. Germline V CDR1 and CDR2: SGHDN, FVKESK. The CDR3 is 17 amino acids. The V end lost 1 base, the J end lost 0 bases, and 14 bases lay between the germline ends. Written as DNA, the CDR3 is TGTGCCAGCAGCCAAGCACGAGGTTCGCTGAGCACAGATACGCAGTATTTT. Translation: CASSQARGSLSTDTQYF.

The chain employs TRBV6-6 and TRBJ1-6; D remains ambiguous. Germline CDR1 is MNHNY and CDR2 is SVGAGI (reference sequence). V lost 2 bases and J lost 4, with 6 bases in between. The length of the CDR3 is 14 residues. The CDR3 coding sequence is TGTGCCAGCAGTTACGTGGGATATAATTCACCCCTCCACTTT. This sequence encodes CASSYVGYNSPLHF.

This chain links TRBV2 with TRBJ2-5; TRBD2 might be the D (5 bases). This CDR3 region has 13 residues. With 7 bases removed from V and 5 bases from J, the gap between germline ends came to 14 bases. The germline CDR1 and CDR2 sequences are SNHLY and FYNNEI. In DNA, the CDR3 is TGTGCCAGCACCCAAGCGGCCGGGGAGACCCAGTACTTC. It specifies CASTQAAGETQYF.

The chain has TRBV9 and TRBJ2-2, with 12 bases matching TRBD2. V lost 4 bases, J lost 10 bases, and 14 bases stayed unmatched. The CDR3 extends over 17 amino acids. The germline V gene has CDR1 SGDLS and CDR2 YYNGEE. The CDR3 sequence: CASSKRRLAGVGVELFF. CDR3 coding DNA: TGTGCCAGCAGCAAACGCCGACTAGCGGGAGTAGGTGTGGAGCTGTTTTTT.

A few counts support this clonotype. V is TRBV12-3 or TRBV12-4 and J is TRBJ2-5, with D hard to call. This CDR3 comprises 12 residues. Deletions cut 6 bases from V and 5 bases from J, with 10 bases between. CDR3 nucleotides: TGTGCCAGCAGCGAAACGCGGGAGACCCAGTACTTC. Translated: CASSETRETQYF.

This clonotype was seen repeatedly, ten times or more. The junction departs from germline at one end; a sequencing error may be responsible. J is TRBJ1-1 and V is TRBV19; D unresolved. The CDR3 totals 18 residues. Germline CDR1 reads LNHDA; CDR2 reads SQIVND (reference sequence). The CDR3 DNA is TGTGCCAGTAGTATACGGTTCGTCCGGGCGGCGGGGAACGCTGAAGCTTTCTTT. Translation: CASSIRFVRAAGNAEAFF.

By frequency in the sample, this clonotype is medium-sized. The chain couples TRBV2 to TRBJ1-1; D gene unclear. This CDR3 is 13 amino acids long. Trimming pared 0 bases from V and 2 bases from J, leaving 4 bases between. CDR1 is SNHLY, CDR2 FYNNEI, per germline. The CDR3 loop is CASSEAVNTEAFF. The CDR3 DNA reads TGTGCCAGCAGTGAAGCTGTAAACACTGAAGCTTTCTTT.

The CDR3 coding sequence is TGCAGCGTTGAGGTGAGGGACCCTGGCTACACCTTC. Amino acids: CSVEVRDPGYTF. The genes are TRBV29-1 and TRBJ1-2, with a weak D call TRBD1 (5 bases). V was cut by 3 bases and J by 7 bases, with 12 bases left in between. The CDR3 is 12 amino acids. Germline CDR1 is SQVTM and CDR2 is ANQGSEA. Full variable domain (rest looked up from reference TRBV29-1 and TRBJ1-2): SAVISQKPSRDICQRGTSLTIQCQVDSQVTMMFWYRQQPGQSLTLIATANQGSEATYESGFVIDKFPISRPNLTFSTLTVSNMSPEDSSIYLCSVEVRDPGYTFGSGTRLTVV.

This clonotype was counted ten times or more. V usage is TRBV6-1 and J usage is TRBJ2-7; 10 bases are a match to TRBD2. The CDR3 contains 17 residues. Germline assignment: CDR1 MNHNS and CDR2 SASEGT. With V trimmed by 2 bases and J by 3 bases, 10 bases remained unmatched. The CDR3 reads CASSESLAGAVYYEQYF. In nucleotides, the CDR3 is TGTGCCAGCAGTGAATCCCTAGCGGGGGCCGTATACTACGAGCAGTACTTC.

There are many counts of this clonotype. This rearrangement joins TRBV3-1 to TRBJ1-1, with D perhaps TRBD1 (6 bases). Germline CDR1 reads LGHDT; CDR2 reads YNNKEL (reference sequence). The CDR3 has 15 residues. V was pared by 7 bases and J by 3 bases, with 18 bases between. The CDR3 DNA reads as TGTGCCAGCACCTCAAATTTAGGGGGGGACACTGAAGCTTTCTTT. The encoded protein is CASTSNLGGDTEAFF.